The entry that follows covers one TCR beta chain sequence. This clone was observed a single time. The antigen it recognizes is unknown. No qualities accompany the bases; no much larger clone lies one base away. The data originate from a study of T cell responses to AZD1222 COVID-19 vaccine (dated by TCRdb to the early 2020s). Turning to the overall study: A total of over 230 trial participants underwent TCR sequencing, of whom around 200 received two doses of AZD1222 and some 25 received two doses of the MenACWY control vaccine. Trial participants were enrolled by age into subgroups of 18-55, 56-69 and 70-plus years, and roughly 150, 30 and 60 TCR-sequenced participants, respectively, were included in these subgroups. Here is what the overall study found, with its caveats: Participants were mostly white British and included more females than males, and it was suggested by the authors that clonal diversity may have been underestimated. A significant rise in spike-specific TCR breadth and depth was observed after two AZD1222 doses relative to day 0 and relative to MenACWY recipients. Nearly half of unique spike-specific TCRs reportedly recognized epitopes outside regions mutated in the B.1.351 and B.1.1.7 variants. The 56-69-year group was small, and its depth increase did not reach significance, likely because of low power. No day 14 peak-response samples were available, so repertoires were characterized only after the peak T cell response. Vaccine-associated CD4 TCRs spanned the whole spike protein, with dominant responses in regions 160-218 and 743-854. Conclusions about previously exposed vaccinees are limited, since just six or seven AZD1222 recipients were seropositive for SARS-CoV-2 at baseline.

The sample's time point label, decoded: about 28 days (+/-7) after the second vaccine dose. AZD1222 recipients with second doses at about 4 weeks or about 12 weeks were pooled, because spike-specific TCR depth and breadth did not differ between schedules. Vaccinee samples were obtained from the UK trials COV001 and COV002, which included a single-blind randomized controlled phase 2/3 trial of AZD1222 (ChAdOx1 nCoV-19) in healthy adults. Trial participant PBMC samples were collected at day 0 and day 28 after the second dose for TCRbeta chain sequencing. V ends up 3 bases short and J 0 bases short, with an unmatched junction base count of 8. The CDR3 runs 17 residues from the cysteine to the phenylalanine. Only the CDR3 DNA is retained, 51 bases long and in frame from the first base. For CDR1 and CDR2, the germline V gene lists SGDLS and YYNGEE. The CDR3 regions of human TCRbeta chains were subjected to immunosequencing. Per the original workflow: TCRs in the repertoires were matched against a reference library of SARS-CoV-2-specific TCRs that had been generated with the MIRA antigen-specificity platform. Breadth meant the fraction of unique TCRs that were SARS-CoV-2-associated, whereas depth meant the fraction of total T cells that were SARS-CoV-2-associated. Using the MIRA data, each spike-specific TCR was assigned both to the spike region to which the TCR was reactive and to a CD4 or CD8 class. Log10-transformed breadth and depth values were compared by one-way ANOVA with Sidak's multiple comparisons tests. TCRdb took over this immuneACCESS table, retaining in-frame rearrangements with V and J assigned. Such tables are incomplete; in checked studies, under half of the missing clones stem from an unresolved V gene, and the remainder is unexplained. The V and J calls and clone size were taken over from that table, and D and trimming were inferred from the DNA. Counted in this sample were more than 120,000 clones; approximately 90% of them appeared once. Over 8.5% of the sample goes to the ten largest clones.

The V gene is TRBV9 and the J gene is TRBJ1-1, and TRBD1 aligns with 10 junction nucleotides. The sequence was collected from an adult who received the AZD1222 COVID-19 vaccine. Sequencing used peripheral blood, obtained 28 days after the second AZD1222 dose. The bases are TGTGCCAGCAGCGCGCCGGGGACAGGGGACATGAACACTGAAGCTTTCTTT. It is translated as CASSAPGTGDMNTEAFF.